Listed below are T cell receptor beta chains from one sample, sequenced in a study of Ad26.COV2.S vaccination and SARS-CoV-2 variants. Sequencing used immunoSEQ multiplex PCR; TCRdb keeps in-frame clones, though not all of them. The repertoire consists of approximately 300,000 clones, with about 82% occurring once and the leading ten covering approximately 2%. Specimen: peripheral blood, collected in a trial of Ad26.COV2.S vaccine versus placebo. These receptor sequences come from a person aged 18-65 years who received the Ad26.COV2.S COVID-19 vaccine or a placebo. Both conserved end residues are part of each CDR3. A D gene is named only where the DNA matches it firmly. A clone size is listed for some rows: how often the clone was seen (once, few, many), or a class if it is expanded.

>TRBJ2-1|TRBV3-1/TRBV3-2|.|TRBD2
CASSQDIGEGEQFF
TGTGCCAGCAGCCAAGATATTGGGGAGGGTGAGCAGTTCTTC
>TRBJ2-6|TRBV7-8|.|.
CASSLGGTGANVLTF
TGTGCCAGCAGCCTAGGGGGGACTGGGGCCAACGTCCTGACTTTC
>TRBJ2-1|TRBV9|.|TRBD2
CASSTHGGGEGEQFF
TGTGCCAGCAGCACCCACGGGGGAGGGGAGGGTGAGCAGTTCTTC
>TRBJ2-7|TRBV7-2|.|.
CASSWGRGNYEQYF
TGTGCCAGCAGCTGGGGACGGGGTAACTACGAGCAGTACTTC
>TRBJ2-7|TRBV7-8|once|.
CASRGRGYEQYF
TGTGCCAGCAGGGGAAGGGGCTACGAGCAGTACTTC
>TRBJ1-1|TRBV2|.|.
CASSAAGYTEAFF
TGTGCCAGCAGTGCCGCCGGGTACACTGAAGCTTTCTTT
>TRBJ1-4|TRBV6-5|.|.
CASIVRGGEKLFF
TGTGCCAGCATCGTCAGGGGAGGGGAAAAACTGTTTTTT
>TRBJ1-4|TRBV5-6|.|.
CASSQKGHATNEKLFF
TGTGCCAGCAGCCAGAAGGGGCATGCTACTAATGAAAAACTGTTTTTT
>TRBJ2-3|TRBV28|.|.
CASRIKIGEGGQYF
TGTGCCAGCAGAATAAAGATCGGGGAAGGTGGGCAGTATTTT
>TRBJ2-7|TRBV28|.|.
CASNIDPEDEQYF
TGTGCCAGCAACATTGACCCGGAGGACGAGCAGTACTTC
>TRBJ2-2|TRBV9|.|TRBD1
CASSVAGGYGELFF
TGTGCCAGCAGCGTAGCAGGGGGCTACGGGGAGCTGTTTTTT
>TRBJ2-5|TRBV3-1/TRBV3-2|.|.
CASSQDDGAETQYF
TGTGCCAGCAGCCAAGACGACGGGGCGGAGACCCAGTACTTC
>TRBJ1-1|TRBV5-1|.|.
CASSKDRMNTEAFF
TGCGCCAGCAGTAAGGACAGAATGAACACTGAAGCTTTCTTT
>TRBJ1-2|TRBV5-1|.|.
CASSPITGQSSYGYTF
TGCGCCAGCAGCCCAATCACTGGACAGTCGAGCTATGGCTACACCTTC
>TRBJ2-2|TRBV7-2|.|.
CASSRQGTGELFF
TGTGCCAGCAGTCGGCAGGGCACCGGGGAGCTGTTTTTT
>TRBJ2-7|TRBV6-1|.|.
CASSDIGKLPYEQYF
TGTGCCAGCAGTGATATAGGGAAACTCCCCTACGAGCAGTACTTC
>TRBJ1-6|TRBV7-2|.|.
CASSLDSGAGSPLHF
TGTGCCAGCAGCTTAGACAGTGGGGCAGGATCACCCCTCCACTTT
>TRBJ2-1|TRBV5-1|.|.
CASSLESLRSNEQFF
TGCGCCAGCAGCTTGGAGTCGTTGAGATCAAATGAGCAGTTCTTC
>TRBJ2-3|TRBV7-9|.|.
CASSYQTKPTDTQYF
TGTGCCAGCAGCTATCAAACAAAGCCCACAGATACGCAGTATTTT
>TRBJ1-2|TRBV5-1|.|TRBD1
CASSLGTGGGYGYTF
TGCGCCAGCAGCTTGGGGACAGGGGGCGGTTATGGCTACACCTTC
>TRBJ1-3|TRBV14|.|TRBD1
CASSQPTGGVSGNTIYF
TGTGCCAGCAGCCAACCAACAGGGGGTGTCTCTGGAAACACCATATATTTT
>TRBJ1-4|TRBV9|.|.
CASSEGGYGDEKLFF
TGTGCCAGCAGCGAGGGGGGTTATGGCGATGAAAAACTGTTTTTT
>TRBJ1-3|TRBV28|.|TRBD1
CASRSGQGGGNTIYF
TGTGCCAGCAGATCCGGACAGGGTGGCGGAAACACCATATATTTT
>TRBJ2-7|TRBV6-5|.|.
CASSRGRGSYEQYF
TGTGCCAGCAGTCGGGGTAGAGGATCCTACGAGCAGTACTTC
>TRBJ1-1|TRBV7-2|.|.
CASSLAWQNEAFF
TGTGCCAGCAGCTTAGCGTGGCAGAATGAAGCTTTCTTT
>TRBJ1-6|TRBV5-1|many|TRBD1
CASSRQGHNSPLHF
TGCGCCAGCAGCCGACAGGGCCATAATTCACCCCTCCACTTT
>TRBJ2-1|TRBV7-3|many|TRBD2
CASSLAGRGGYNEQFF
TGTGCCAGCAGCCTAGCGGGGCGTGGGGGTTACAATGAGCAGTTCTTC
>TRBJ1-6|TRBV11-1|.|TRBD1
CASSSRTGVDSPLHF
TGTGCCAGCAGCTCCCGGACAGGCGTAGATTCACCCCTCCACTTT
>TRBJ1-4|TRBV19|.|TRBD1
CASSIRQGDYSTNEKLFF
TGTGCCAGTAGTATCCGGCAGGGGGATTATTCGACTAATGAAAAACTGTTTTTT
>TRBJ1-2|TRBV5-6|.|TRBD1
CASSPGQNDGYTF
TGTGCCAGCAGTCCGGGACAGAATGATGGCTACACCTTC
>TRBJ2-7|TRBV7-2|.|.
CASSPRWDSYEQYF
TGTGCCAGCAGCCCAAGGTGGGACTCCTACGAGCAGTACTTC
>TRBJ2-5|TRBV20-1|.|.
CSAVKETQYF
TGCAGTGCTGTTAAAGAGACCCAGTACTTC
>TRBJ2-3|TRBV5-5|.|TRBD1
CASSLVGDRVLTDTQYF
TGTGCCAGCAGCTTGGTTGGGGACAGGGTTTTAACAGATACGCAGTATTTT
>TRBJ1-4|TRBV6-1|.|.
CASSASIINSNEKLFF
TGTGCCAGCAGTGCAAGCATAATCAACAGTAATGAAAAACTGTTTTTT
>TRBJ1-1|TRBV7-2|few|.
CASSIWFVNTEAFF
TGTGCCAGCAGCATCTGGTTCGTCAACACTGAAGCTTTCTTT
>TRBJ1-4|TRBV9|few|.
CASSVSGEKLFF
TGTGCCAGCAGCGTTTCAGGTGAAAAACTGTTTTTT
>TRBJ1-1|TRBV4-1|.|.
CASSQEEGGHTEAFF
TGCGCCAGCAGCCAAGAGGAAGGGGGACACACTGAAGCTTTCTTT
>TRBJ2-5|TRBV7-8|once|.
CASSHRPLTGPQETQYF
TGTGCCAGCAGCCATCGGCCCCTGACAGGCCCCCAAGAGACCCAGTACTTC
>TRBJ1-6|TRBV30|.|.
CAWATGRGSPLHF
TGTGCCTGGGCGACAGGCCGCGGTTCACCCCTCCACTTT
>TRBJ2-3|TRBV19|.|TRBD2
CASSTGLAGSTDTQYF
TGTGCCAGTAGTACGGGACTAGCGGGAAGCACAGATACGCAGTATTTT
>TRBJ2-1|TRBV27|.|TRBD2
CASRGSAGGTYNEQFF
TGTGCCAGCAGAGGATCAGCGGGGGGAACCTACAATGAGCAGTTCTTC
>TRBJ2-1|TRBV9|.|.
CASSVASHNEQFF
TGTGCCAGCAGCGTAGCTTCTCACAATGAGCAGTTCTTC
>TRBJ1-2|TRBV6-2/TRBV6-3|.|.
CASSLRTVYTF
TGTGCCAGCAGCCTCCGGACAGTCTACACCTTC